The 17 T cell receptor beta chains presented below share a single source sample, sequenced in a study of blood T cell repertoires in COVID-19. Libraries were prepared by immunoSEQ multiplex PCR; TCRdb keeps only in-frame clonotypes and omits some of them. Of over 150,000 clones in the sample, roughly four fifths were seen once. Sequenced sample: PBMCs or T cells enriched from blood (not recorded which). Source of these receptors: a middle-aged man who had recovered from COVID-19.

This clone was seen a single time. V and J are TRBV4-2 and TRBJ2-2; perhaps TRBD2 as D (6 bases). Germline CDR1 reads LGHNA; CDR2 reads YNFKEQ. The CDR3 has 16 residues. V was shortened by 4 bases and J by 4 bases, with 16 bases between the two germline ends. CDR3 protein: CASSPAADYSTGELFF. The CDR3 coding sequence is TGTGCCAGCAGCCCAGCGGCGGACTACAGCACCGGGGAGCTGTTTTTT.

The chain links TRBV7-3 to TRBJ1-4, with a possible D match to TRBD1 (5 bases). V shed 7 bases and J shed 6 bases, with 18 bases lying between them. Germline V lookup: CDR1 SGHTA, CDR2 FQGTGA. There are 15 residues in the CDR3. CDR3 residues: CASIVYGQGDEKLFF. The CDR3 DNA follows: TGTGCCAGCATCGTGTATGGGCAGGGCGATGAAAAACTGTTTTTT.

This clone came up a few times. This chain uses TRBV6-5 with TRBJ1-1, with D tentatively TRBD1 (5 bases). The V and J ends lost 0 bases and 0 bases respectively, with 8 bases between them. The CDR3 extends over 15 amino acids. Germline loops: CDR1 MNHEY, CDR2 SVGAGI. The CDR3 protein is CASSYSQGLNTEAFF. CDR3 coding DNA: TGTGCCAGCAGTTACTCGCAGGGTTTGAACACTGAAGCTTTCTTT.

This clone was seen only a few times. The chain is built from TRBV6-5 and TRBJ1-1; a weak D match, TRBD1 (5 bases). V lost 6 bases, J lost 5 bases, and 16 bases lay in between. This CDR3 has 14 amino acids. Germline lookup yields CDR1 MNHEY and CDR2 SVGAGI. The CDR3 sequence: CASSPVSGGTEAFF. CDR3 coding DNA: TGTGCCAGCAGCCCCGTCTCCGGGGGAACTGAAGCTTTCTTT.

The rearrangement joins TRBV27 to TRBJ2-7, with 8 bases fitting TRBD1. Germline V gives CDR1 MNHEY, CDR2 SMNVEV (reference sequence). CDR3 length equals 15 residues. Trimming removed 6 bases from V and 1 base from J; junction bases left unmatched: 8. CDR3 bases: TGTGCCAGCAGGTCACAGGGGGGCCCATCCTACGAGCAGTACTTC. It codes for CASRSQGGPSYEQYF.

This clone was observed a single time. No DNA is shown, since the ends of the CDR3 on it are uncertain; the CDR3 is the one TCRdb lists. The chain combines TRBV21-1 with TRBJ2-7; the table's D call TRBD1 went unverified against the DNA. TRBV21-1 is shown as a pseudogene. The CDR3 is 18 amino acids long, termini counted. The CDR3: CASSKAKVAKGAPYEQYV.

J is TRBJ1-6 and V is TRBV27; 7 bases map to TRBD1. Germline CDR1 MNHEY, CDR2 SMNVEV (reference sequence). V dropped 6 bases and J dropped 10; count of bases not matched to a gene: 9. The CDR3 loop spans 14 amino acids. CDR3 nucleotide sequence: TGTGCCAGCAGCCCCGACAGGGCCCTCTCACCCCTCCACTTT. Its translation is CASSPDRALSPLHF.

The rearrangement links TRBV18 to TRBJ1-5, with TRBD1 identical over 7 bases. The germline V gene has CDR1 KGHSH and CDR2 LQKENI. The CDR3 has 13 amino acids. The ends lost 5 bases at V and 4 bases at J; junction bases unmatched: 2. In DNA, the CDR3 is TGTGCCAGCTCAAAGACAGGGAATCAGCCCCAGCATTTT. This codes for CASSKTGNQPQHF.

This clone was seen only once. The V gene is TRBV30, the J gene TRBJ2-6; D possibly corresponds to TRBD2 (5 bases). Germline V gene sequence: CDR1 GTSNPN, CDR2 SVGIG (reference sequence). Trimming took 5 bases from V and 0 from J, leaving 11 bases between them. The CDR3 is 15 residues long. The CDR3 region has the DNA TGTGCCTGGGAGGGAAGCGGCTCTGGGGCCAACGTCCTGACTTTC. Its protein product is CAWEGSGSGANVLTF.

J is TRBJ2-1 and V is TRBV7-3; 7 nucleotides line up with TRBD2. The CDR3 spans 15 residues. V lost 5 bases and J lost 4; bases outside the gene matches: 8. The germline gives CDR1 SGHTA, CDR2 FQGTGA. CDR3: CASSPSGGGYNEQFF. The CDR3 DNA reads TGTGCCAGCAGCCCCTCTGGCGGGGGTTACAATGAGCAGTTCTTC. Filled out from reference TRBV7-3 and TRBJ2-1, the complete variable domain reads GAGVSQTPSNKVTEKGKYVELRCDPISGHTALYWYRQSLGQGPEFLIYFQGTGAADDSGLPNDRFFAVRPEGSVSTLKIQRTERGDSAVYLCASSPSGGGYNEQFFGPGTRLTVL.

This clone was detected only a few times. The V call is TRBV2, the J call TRBJ1-5; no firm D call. This CDR3 contains 14 residues. Germline-derived CDR1 and CDR2 are SNHLY and FYNNEI. V was cut by 8 bases and J by 0 bases, with 11 bases left in between. The CDR3 spells CASSTGYSNQPQHF. As DNA, the CDR3 is TGTGCCAGCTCAACGGGGTATAGCAATCAGCCCCAGCATTTT.

The chain joins TRBV5-1 to TRBJ2-2, with D possibly TRBD1 on 5 matching bases. The CDR3 is 15 amino acids. The V gene lost 1 base and the J gene lost 2 bases, with 9 bases spanning the gap. Germline CDR1 reads SGHRS; CDR2 reads YFSETQ. CDR3 sequence reads: CASSLPQGNTGELFF. CDR3 sequence (DNA): TGCGCCAGCAGCTTGCCGCAGGGAAACACCGGGGAGCTGTTTTTT.

The chain carries TRBV9 and TRBJ1-1, with a tentative D call TRBD1 (5 bases). V was trimmed by 3 bases and J by 3 bases, leaving 15 bases between them. The germline gives CDR1 SGDLS, CDR2 YYNGEE. The CDR3 has 15 residues. The CDR3 is CASSASPGGDTEAFF. The CDR3 DNA reads as TGTGCCAGCAGCGCCAGCCCCGGGGGAGACACTGAAGCTTTCTTT. The whole variable domain, filled in from reference TRBV9 and TRBJ1-1, reads DSGVTQTPKHLITATGQRVTLRCSPRSGDLSVYWYQQSLDQGLQFLIQYYNGEERAKGNILERFSAQQFPDLHSELNLSSLELGDSALYFCASSASPGGDTEAFFGQGTRLTVV.

V usage is TRBV19 and J usage is TRBJ2-7; D unresolved. Germline CDR1 is LNHDA and CDR2 is SQIVND (reference sequence). Deletions cut 0 bases from V and 5 bases from J, with 5 bases between. The CDR3 length is 12 residues. The CDR3 is CASSIEGDEQYF. The DNA for the CDR3 is TGTGCCAGTAGTATAGAGGGCGACGAGCAGTACTTC.

This clone came up a few times. The chain uses TRBV12-5 and TRBJ2-1; 9 bases line up with TRBD2. CDR3 length equals 15 residues. The germline V gene encodes CDR1 LGHNT and CDR2 FRNRAP. V trimming: 1 base; J trimming: 4 bases; junction bases outside the gene matches: 2. The CDR3 bases are TGTGCTAGTGGTTTGGGACTAGCGGAGTACAATGAGCAGTTCTTC. Translation: CASGLGLAEYNEQFF.

The rearrangement links TRBV13 to TRBJ1-5; D not certain. V lost 0 bases and J 5 bases, leaving 11 bases between the germline ends. The CDR3 runs 15 residues. Looked up from germline, CDR1 is PRHDT and CDR2 is FYEKMQ (reference sequence). The CDR3 is CASSLGRRLDQPQHF. The CDR3 nucleotides are TGTGCCAGCAGCTTAGGCAGACGGCTAGATCAGCCCCAGCATTTT.

V is TRBV28 and J is TRBJ2-7; D not certain. The CDR3 contains 16 residues. Per the germline V gene, CDR1 is MDHEN and CDR2 is SYDVKM. Trimming shortened V by 6 bases and J by 1 base, and 19 bases separated the two germline ends. The CDR3 DNA reads as TGTGCCAGCAGGAAGCCAGCCGGCGACACGTCCTACGAGCAGTACTTC. It is translated as CASRKPAGDTSYEQYF.